These T cell receptor beta chains were read from a single sample in a study of blood T cell repertoires in COVID-19. Generated by immunoSEQ multiplex PCR, the TCRdb table keeps only in-frame clones and is missing some. The sample has under 200,000 clones; 85% are singletons. What was sequenced was peripheral blood. The receptors were gathered from an elderly woman with COVID-19, enrolled during active disease. Each CDR3 is given with its conserved first and last residue. D genes are given only for firm matches. Size tells how often a clone was seen (once, few, many) or the class of an expanded clone, and some rows leave it out.

>15|TRBV7-2|TRBJ1-2|NA|NA
CASSSTSGRFYGYTF
TGTGCCAGCAGCTCGACCAGCGGTAGATTCTATGGCTACACCTTC
>17|TRBV7-8|TRBJ1-1|NA|NA
CASHFRAGPSMNTEAFF
TGTGCCAGCCATTTTAGGGCAGGGCCCTCCATGAACACTGAAGCTTTCTTT
>13|TRBV5-1|TRBJ1-6|NA|few
CASSLEQGSPLHF
TGCGCCAGCAGCTTGGAACAGGGTTCACCCCTCCACTTT
>12|TRBV25-1|TRBJ1-3|NA|NA
CASSSPGNTIYF
TGTGCCAGCTCCTCCCCTGGAAACACCATATATTTT
>14|TRBV6-5|TRBJ1-5|NA|NA
CASRPGGSNQPQHF
TGTGCCAGCAGACCTGGGGGGAGCAATCAGCCCCAGCATTTT
>14|TRBV19|TRBJ1-6|NA|NA
CASSIGGGNSPLHF
TGTGCCAGTAGTATCGGGGGGGGGAATTCACCCCTCCACTTT
>15|TRBV5-1|TRBJ2-3|NA|NA
CASSPGLAGTDTQYF
TGCGCCAGCAGCCCGGGACTGGCCGGCACAGATACGCAGTATTTT
>16|TRBV7-9|TRBJ2-3|TRBD2|NA
CASSPPGGTPTDTQYF
TGTGCCAGCAGCCCTCCGGGGGGGACCCCCACGGATACGCAGTATTTT
>11|TRBV20-1|TRBJ1-1|NA|NA
CSAAAGLGAFF
TGCAGTGCCGCCGCGGGCCTGGGGGCTTTCTTT
>14|TRBV14|TRBJ1-2|TRBD1|NA
CASSQGQGVYGYTF
TGTGCCAGCAGCCAAGGACAGGGAGTCTATGGCTACACCTTC
>17|TRBV7-3|TRBJ2-1|NA|NA
CASSLDLGDPPYNEQFF
TGTGCCAGCAGCTTAGATCTCGGAGACCCCCCCTACAATGAGCAGTTCTTC
>15|TRBV5-4|TRBJ1-4|NA|NA
CASSTATPGKEKLFF
TGTGCCAGCAGCACCGCCACTCCGGGAAAGGAAAAACTGTTTTTT
>13|TRBV27|TRBJ1-5|TRBD1|NA
CASRDRAGQPQHF
TGTGCCAGCCGGGACAGGGCGGGACAGCCCCAGCATTTT
>14|TRBV5-1|TRBJ1-2|NA|NA
CASSTGVNTAGYTF
TGCGCCAGCAGCACCGGGGTAAACACTGCCGGCTACACCTTC
>18|TRBV21-1|TRBJ2-3|NA|NA
CASSKAPAREHNTDTQYF
TGTGCCAGCAGCAAAGCGCCGGCTAGAGAGCACAACACAGATACGCAGTATTTT
>16|TRBV9|TRBJ2-1|TRBD2|NA
CASSVAGGGAYNEQFF
TGTGCCAGCAGCGTAGCAGGCGGGGGGGCCTACAATGAGCAGTTCTTC
>15|TRBV6-2/TRBV6-3|TRBJ2-2|NA|few
CASSPPGTFSGELFF
TGTGCCAGCAGTCCACCGGGGACATTCTCCGGGGAGCTGTTTTTT
>13|TRBV6-5|TRBJ1-2|NA|NA
CASRPTILYGYTF
TGTGCCAGCAGACCGACAATCCTCTATGGCTACACCTTC
>14|TRBV5-1|TRBJ2-5|NA|NA
CASSTGQTQETQYF
TGCGCCAGCAGCACTGGACAGACGCAAGAGACCCAGTACTTC
>15|TRBV5-1|TRBJ1-1|NA|few
CASSLEPGGNTEAFF
TGCGCCAGCAGCTTGGAGCCGGGGGGGAACACTGAAGCTTTCTTT
>11|TRBV7-9|TRBJ2-2|NA|few
CASSLVGELFF
TGTGCCAGCAGCTTAGTAGGGGAGCTGTTTTTT
>16|TRBV19|TRBJ1-2|NA|NA
CASSMSQGAINYGYTF
TGTGCCAGTAGTATGTCTCAGGGCGCGATTAACTATGGCTACACCTTC
>17|TRBV21-1|TRBJ2-2|NA|NA
CASSKAGAGDFPGELFF
TGTGCCAGCAGCAAAGCCGGGGCAGGGGATTTTCCCGGGGAGCTGTTTTTT
>13|TRBV11-2|TRBJ2-5|NA|NA
CASSPGRSETQYF
TGTGCCAGCAGCCCGGGGAGGTCAGAGACCCAGTACTTC
>13|TRBV6-1|TRBJ1-6|NA|NA
CASSEVNNSPLHF
TGTGCCAGCAGTGAAGTAAATAATTCACCCCTCCACTTT
>20|TRBV7-8|TRBJ1-5|NA|NA
CASSPYIGQSREMGNQPQHF
TGTGCCAGCAGCCCATATATAGGACAGTCAAGAGAGATGGGCAATCAGCCCCAGCATTTT
>18|TRBV4-1|TRBJ2-3|TRBD2|NA
CASSQGSGRALGTDTQYF
TGCGCCAGCAGCCAAGGGAGCGGGAGGGCCTTGGGCACAGATACGCAGTATTTT
>15|TRBV27|TRBJ1-2|TRBD1|NA
CASSLGQGANYGYTF
TGTGCCAGCAGTTTGGGCCAGGGGGCTAACTATGGCTACACCTTC
>15|TRBV7-3|TRBJ2-7|TRBD2|NA
CASSLTSGGSYEQYF
TGTGCCAGCTCCTTGACTAGCGGGGGCTCCTACGAGCAGTACTTC
>13|TRBV9|TRBJ2-3|NA|few
CASSDPGADTQYF
TGTGCCAGCAGCGACCCGGGGGCAGATACGCAGTATTTT
>12|TRBV29-1|TRBJ2-2|NA|once
CSVRRGTGELFF
TGCAGCGTTCGCAGGGGCACCGGGGAGCTGTTTTTT
>14|TRBV6-5|TRBJ1-3|TRBD1|NA
CASSQGTAGNTIYF
TGTGCCAGCAGCCAAGGGACAGCCGGAAACACCATATATTTT
>15|TRBV28|TRBJ1-1|NA|NA
CASTRGVARSTEAFF
TGTGCCAGCACGCGGGGGGTGGCCCGTAGCACTGAAGCTTTCTTT
>14|TRBV18|TRBJ1-6|TRBD1|NA
CASSPRQGDSPLHF
TGTGCCAGCTCACCACGACAGGGAGATTCACCCCTCCACTTT
>14|TRBV2|TRBJ2-7|TRBD1|NA
CAGARDRGSYEQYF
TGTGCCGGAGCCCGGGACAGGGGTTCCTACGAGCAGTACTTC
>14|TRBV4-1|TRBJ2-1|NA|NA
CASSQARSYNEQFF
TGCGCCAGCAGCCAGGCTAGGTCCTACAATGAGCAGTTCTTC
>17|TRBV5-6|TRBJ1-6|TRBD1|NA
CASSRWTGAGGNSPLHF
TGTGCCAGCAGCCGATGGACAGGGGCGGGGGGTAATTCACCCCTCCACTTT
>14|TRBV25-1|TRBJ1-4|TRBD1|NA
CASSEDRGTEKLFF
TGTGCCAGCAGTGAGGACAGGGGGACTGAAAAACTGTTTTTT
>15|TRBV5-1|TRBJ1-2|TRBD1|NA
CASSLGGTDTYGYTF
TGCGCCAGCAGCTTGGGAGGGACAGACACCTATGGCTACACCTTC
>14|TRBV3-1/TRBV3-2|TRBJ1-3|NA|NA
CASSQNSAGNTIYF
TGTGCCAGCAGCCAAAACTCCGCTGGAAACACCATATATTTT
>13|TRBV5-1|TRBJ2-5|NA|NA
CASSRDKGETQYF
TGCGCCAGCAGTCGGGACAAGGGGGAGACCCAGTACTTC
>14|TRBV5-1|TRBJ1-2|NA|NA
CASSLEGVVGGYTF
TGCGCCAGCAGCTTGGAGGGGGTAGTGGGTGGCTACACCTTC
>13|TRBV18|TRBJ2-7|NA|few
CASSPKLSYEQYF
TGTGCCAGCTCCCCCAAACTCTCCTACGAGCAGTACTTC
>15|TRBV5-1|TRBJ1-1|NA|NA
CASSLSGGIGTEAFF
TGCGCCAGCAGCTTAAGCGGGGGCATTGGGACTGAAGCTTTCTTT
>18|TRBV5-4|TRBJ1-1|TRBD1|NA
CASSLAGQGTPYNTEAFF
TGTGCCAGCAGCTTGGCCGGACAGGGGACCCCTTACAACACTGAAGCTTTCTTT